The sequence of this TCR beta chain was determined in a study of PD-1 blockade in mismatch repair-deficient tumors. Study findings and constraints: Tumor-resident clones, often absent from pretreatment blood, expanded after pembrolizumab and then contracted.

Here immunoSEQ multiplex PCR was the method, and the copy in TCRdb shows in-frame clones only, minus some. The sample yields about 100,000 clones, over 75% seen once. TCR sequencing covered a few patients who responded to pembrolizumab. CDR3 length equals 15 residues. Trimming left V 0 bases short and J 2 bases short, with 11 bases between. The V gene's germline CDR1 is SGDLS and CDR2 YYNGEE. This clone was detected only a few times. Its antigen remains unidentified. This sequence joins TRBV9 and TRBJ1-2; unclear D gene. The starting material was peripheral blood, obtained roughly 35 weeks after starting pembrolizumab. This receptor was identified in an adult with mismatch repair-deficient cancer. CDR3 DNA sequence: TGTGCCAGCAGCGTAGAGGCATCCTCCAACTATGGCTACACCTTC. Protein product: CASSVEASSNYGYTF.